This TCR beta chain was identified in a study of early T cells in non-severe SARS-CoV-2 infection. Study-level background: The chains were unpaired, and the sequenced material was bulk RNA from unsorted whole blood. General study findings and limits: VDJdb-based matching was biased toward anti-spike CD8 responses and missed private and CD4 specificities.

J lost 4 bases, V lost 3 bases, and 6 bases had no gene match. The germline CDR1 and CDR2 sequences are DFQATT and SNEGSKA (reference sequence). The CDR3 covers 14 residues. Attachment of unique molecular identifiers to individual cDNA molecules was performed. TCRdb independently ran MiXCR on the 5' RACE reads; one entry per CDR3 protein. In the table there are about 54,000 distinct CDR3 sequences, about 6.1% of which are singletons. In regard to this clonotype: What it binds is not known.

The TCR comes from an adult who was a healthcare worker with PCR-confirmed SARS-CoV-2 infection or an uninfected control (not recorded which). The sample in question was whole blood, obtained at baseline. The genes are TRBV20-1 and TRBJ2-3; 8 bases align to TRBD2. This chain's CDR3 is CSASRGGNPDTQYF. The CDR3 nucleotides are TGCAGTGCTAGTCGGGGGGGAAATCCAGATACGCAGTATTTT.